The clone carrying this T cell receptor (beta chain) occurred once. The antigen is unknown. Germline CDR1 and CDR2: SGHRS and YFSETQ. The CDR3 is made up of 12 amino acids. Trimming stripped 4 bases from V and 8 bases from J, with 10 bases between. The assay was immunoSEQ multiplex PCR, and TCRdb's table has in-frame clones only and misses some. The table includes roughly 80,000 clones, 78% detected once. CTLA-4 blockade with ipilimumab, together with focal radiation, was given to patients with chemo-refractory metastatic non-small-cell lung cancer. The sample originates from a study of radiotherapy plus CTLA-4 blockade in lung cancer. Overall study: Among enrolled patients, roughly 17% responded and around 30% achieved disease control.

Study-level results: Dynamics of early blood T cell clones, together with interferon-beta, were reportedly the best predictors of response.

The J gene is TRBJ2-1, the V gene TRBV5-1; D is uncertain. The sample was peripheral blood, taken from a patient treated with radiotherapy plus ipilimumab. The sequence was collected from a human donor with non-small cell lung cancer who had a partial response to radiotherapy plus ipilimumab. Some clones in this sample may be carry-over from other donors' samples. The CDR3 coding sequence is TGCGCCAGCAGCGTATTAAGCCATGAGCAGTTCTTC. Encoded protein: CASSVLSHEQFF.